Presented here are 23 T cell receptor beta chains from one specimen sequenced in a study of radiotherapy plus CTLA-4 blockade in lung cancer. TCRdb's table, derived via immunoSEQ multiplex PCR, lists solely in-frame clones and lacks some. The table lists about 98,000 clones, approximately 78% of them singletons. Sequenced material: peripheral blood, taken from a patient treated with radiotherapy plus ipilimumab. These receptors all come from a human donor with non-small cell lung cancer who had a partial response to radiotherapy plus ipilimumab.

The chain combines TRBV7-3 with TRBJ2-3; 8 bases are shared with TRBD2. The CDR3 length is 15 residues. Trimming took 5 bases from V and 3 from J; bases not matched to a gene: 7. Germline CDR1 reads SGHTA; CDR2 reads FQGTGA. The CDR3 DNA sequence: TGTGCCAGCAGCAGGGGAGCGGGAGAAACAGATACGCAGTATTTT. Translating it yields CASSRGAGETDTQYF.

The rearrangement joins TRBV2 to TRBJ1-5; D not resolved. V was trimmed by 7 bases and J by 2 bases, leaving 15 bases between them. The CDR3 spans 15 residues. Germline-derived CDR1 and CDR2 are SNHLY and FYNNEI. The CDR3 DNA is TGTGCCAGCAACCCAGACGGGTACGGCAATCAGCCCCAGCATTTT. This encodes CASNPDGYGNQPQHF.

DNA of the CDR3: TGTGCCAGCAGCCGGACTAGCGGGGAGTTCCAGTACTTC. Translated: CASSRTSGEFQYF. The rearrangement uses TRBV9 and TRBJ2-7; 12 nucleotides line up with TRBD2. CDR3 size: 13 residues. The V gene end was trimmed by 4 bases and the J gene end by 10 bases; junction bases not matched to a gene: 6. The V gene's germline CDR1 is SGDLS and CDR2 YYNGEE.

CDR3: CASSLQLTTGELFF. The DNA for the CDR3 is TGTGCCAGCAGTCTACAGCTGACCACCGGGGAGCTGTTTTTT. The chain couples TRBV6-4 to TRBJ2-2; the D is unclear. The CDR3 sequence is 14 residues long. The V gene's germline CDR1 is MRHNA and CDR2 SNTAGT. V was cut by 5 bases and J by 4 bases, with 11 bases left in between.

The V and J genes are TRBV2 and TRBJ2-3; maybe TRBD2 (6 bases). The germline gives CDR1 SNHLY, CDR2 FYNNEI. This CDR3 is built from 16 residues. Trimming took 6 bases from V and 4 from J, leaving 20 bases between them. CDR3 sequence reads: CASRAQAGNTADTQYF. In DNA, the CDR3 is TGTGCCAGCAGGGCCCAGGCGGGAAATACAGCAGATACGCAGTATTTT.

The genes are TRBV19 and TRBJ2-5; 7 bases agree with TRBD1. This CDR3 has 15 residues. The junction had 9 bases not matched to a gene; V was cut back by 4 bases and J by 4 bases. In germline, CDR1 is LNHDA, CDR2 SQIVND (reference sequence). The DNA of the CDR3 is TGTGCCAGTAGTAGACAGGGAGCATTGGGAGAGACCCAGTACTTC. Protein: CASSRQGALGETQYF.

The rearrangement joins TRBV7-2 to TRBJ1-5; D not resolved. The V and J ends lost 5 bases and 0 bases respectively, with 11 bases between them. Germline CDR1 SGHTA, CDR2 FQGNSA. The CDR3 has 15 residues. CDR3 nucleotides: TGTGCCAGCAGCCAAGCGAGTTATAGCAATCAGCCCCAGCATTTT. Its translation is CASSQASYSNQPQHF.

V is TRBV7-9 and J is TRBJ1-5; 9 positions match TRBD1. V gave up 4 bases and J gave up 6 bases; unmatched junction bases: 7. This CDR3 has 15 amino acids. Germline V gene data show CDR1 as SEHNR and CDR2 as FQNEAQ (reference sequence). CDR3 loop: CASSSLGTGLQPQHF. CDR3 nucleotide sequence: TGTGCCAGCAGCTCCCTTGGGACAGGGCTTCAGCCCCAGCATTTT.

The table lists this clone with a count of one. The gene calls are TRBV5-1 and TRBJ2-7; perhaps TRBD1 as D (5 bases). There are 16 residues in the CDR3. The germline CDR1 and CDR2 sequences are SGHRS and YFSETQ. V was clipped by 0 bases and J by 6 bases, with 19 bases between them. The CDR3 coding sequence is TGCGCCAGCAGCTTGGTCCCAGGGATAGGGGCTGTCGAGCAGTACTTC. Its protein is CASSLVPGIGAVEQYF.

The rearrangement joins TRBV5-1 to TRBJ1-4, with 9 bases fitting TRBD1. V lost 5 bases to trimming and J lost 8 bases; unmatched junction nucleotides: 13. The germline V gene encodes CDR1 SGHRS and CDR2 YFSETQ. The CDR3 is made up of 16 amino acids. The CDR3 region has the DNA TGCGCCAGCAGTCTGACCTCCGGGACAGGGACCGAAAAACTGTTTTTT. Translating it yields CASSLTSGTGTEKLFF.

The chain joins TRBV27 to TRBJ2-7; 7 nucleotides line up with TRBD2. Germline V lookup: CDR1 MNHEY, CDR2 SMNVEV (reference sequence). Trimming took 6 bases from V and 4 from J; bases not matched to a gene: 3. This CDR3 contains 12 residues. CDR3 residues: CASRDSGYEQYF. In nucleotides, the CDR3 is TGTGCCAGCAGGGATAGCGGGTACGAGCAGTACTTC.

This clone was seen a few times. This chain links TRBV4-2 with TRBJ2-7, with a weak D call TRBD1 (5 bases). This CDR3 has 13 amino acids. V lost 1 base to trimming and J lost 6 bases, with 10 bases between them. CDR1 LGHNA and CDR2 YNFKEQ come from the germline V gene. The CDR3 is CASSQGQGGEQYF. Here the CDR3 DNA reads TGTGCCAGCAGCCAAGGGCAGGGTGGCGAGCAGTACTTC.

The CDR3 bases are TGTGCCAGCAACACCGGGGGATCCTTGGGCGAGCAGTACTTC. Translated, it gives CASNTGGSLGEQYF. This sequence joins TRBV6-6 and TRBJ2-7; weak D call: TRBD2 (6 bases). The CDR3 spans 14 residues. Germline CDR1 MNHNY, CDR2 SVGAGI (reference sequence). The V and J ends lost 7 bases and 6 bases respectively, with 19 bases between them.

This clone has only a few counts. The same CDR3 can be traced to other DNA sequences in this sample. The V gene is TRBV28, the J gene TRBJ2-7; D uncertain. The CDR3 spans 10 residues. Between the trimmed V and J ends, which lost 6 bases and 4 bases, there was a span of 4 bases. Germline assignment: CDR1 MDHEN and CDR2 SYDVKM. Written as DNA, the CDR3 is TGTGCCAGCAGCCGTTACGAGCAGTACTTC. Amino acids: CASSRYEQYF. Combining the CDR3 with reference TRBV28 and TRBJ2-7 gives the whole variable domain DVKVTQSSRYLVKRTGEKVFLECVQDMDHENMFWYRQDPGLGLRLIYFSYDVKMKEKGDIPEGYSVSREKKERFSLILESASTNQTSMYLCASSRYEQYFGPGTRLTVT.

The chain is built from TRBV28 and TRBJ2-1; 9 bases line up with TRBD2. Losses at the gene ends were 2 bases for V and 7 bases for J; bases not matched to a gene: 3. Germline V lookup: CDR1 MDHEN, CDR2 SYDVKM. The CDR3 totals 14 residues. CDR3 coding DNA: TGTGCCAGCAGTTTAGGCGGGGGGGGTAATGAGCAGTTCTTC. Protein product: CASSLGGGGNEQFF.

The rearrangement links TRBV6-1 to TRBJ2-1; 10 bases line up with TRBD2. The germline gives CDR1 MNHNS, CDR2 SASEGT. The V and J ends lost 4 bases and 4 bases, in that order; junction bases with no gene match: 7. The CDR3 sequence is 16 residues long. Here the CDR3 DNA reads TGTGCCAGCAGTGGGCGGACTAGCGGCCAGTACAATGAGCAGTTCTTC. It translates to CASSGRTSGQYNEQFF.

CDR3 sequence (DNA): TGTGCCAGCAGCTTCTCTAGCGGGAATCCTCTGCCCGAGCAGTTCTTC. Translated: CASSFSSGNPLPEQFF. The V call is TRBV11-3, the J call TRBJ2-1, with TRBD2 matching over 9 bases. Per the germline V gene, CDR1 is SGHNT and CDR2 is YENEEA. Germline trimming cut 3 bases from V and 10 bases from J; bases unmatched to any gene: 13. CDR3 length: 16 amino acids. Full variable domain (missing parts from reference TRBV11-3 and TRBJ2-1): EAGVVQSPRYKIIEKKQPVAFWCNPISGHNTLYWYLQNLGQGPELLIRYENEEAVDDSQLPKDRFSAERLKGVDSTLKIQPAELGDSAVYLCASSFSSGNPLPEQFFGPGTRLTVL.

The chain combines TRBV5-1 with TRBJ2-6, with unresolved D. Germline values: CDR1 SGHRS, CDR2 YFSETQ. Trimming stripped 6 bases from V and 0 bases from J, with 13 bases between. CDR3 length equals 16 residues. In DNA, the CDR3 is TGCGCCAGCACCCTCTTATCCGGCTCTGGGGCCAACGTCCTGACTTTC. It codes for CASTLLSGSGANVLTF.

The chain uses TRBV29-1 and TRBJ2-5; the D gene is possibly TRBD2 (7 bases). The CDR3 is 13 residues long. Germline loops: CDR1 SQVTM, CDR2 ANQGSEA. Between the trimmed V and J ends, which lost 2 bases and 4 bases, there was a span of 11 bases. The CDR3 DNA reads TGCAGCGTTGAACCGGGGGGCGGAGAGACCCAGTACTTC. Its protein is CSVEPGGGETQYF.

This chain joins TRBV19 and TRBJ2-7; D remains ambiguous. This CDR3 is 15 amino acids long. Germline lookup yields CDR1 LNHDA and CDR2 SQIVND (reference sequence). V lost 5 bases and J 5 bases, leaving 19 bases between the germline ends. The CDR3 region is CASSLRGNRADEQYF. The CDR3 bases are TGTGCCAGTAGTCTACGAGGAAACCGCGCCGACGAGCAGTACTTC.

V is TRBV5-1 and J is TRBJ2-2; TRBD1 aligns across 9 bases. CDR1 SGHRS and CDR2 YFSETQ come from the germline V gene. V gave up 5 bases and J gave up 5 bases; unmatched junction bases: 4. This CDR3 region has 14 residues. DNA of the CDR3: TGCGCCAGCAGACCTGACAGGGGGACCGGGGAGCTGTTTTTT. Protein: CASRPDRGTGELFF.

The rearrangement links TRBV30 to TRBJ2-7; 8 bases match TRBD1. V was clipped by 5 bases and J by 1 base; unmatched bases: 1. The CDR3 is 12 residues long. Germline CDR1 and CDR2: GTSNPN and SVGIG (reference sequence). The CDR3 reads CAWDRGSYEQYF. CDR3 coding DNA: TGTGCCTGGGACAGGGGTTCCTACGAGCAGTACTTC.

The gene calls are TRBV28 and TRBJ1-2; D is ambiguous. V was clipped by 11 bases and J by 4 bases, with 11 bases between them. This CDR3 region has 11 residues. Looked up from germline, CDR1 is MDHEN and CDR2 is SYDVKM. The CDR3 reads CAAKGGYGYTF. The CDR3 DNA follows: TGTGCCGCGAAAGGAGGCTATGGCTACACCTTC.